Reported below is one TCR beta chain. The data belong to a study of blood T cell repertoires in COVID-19. From germline, CDR1 is MGHRA and CDR2 YSYEKL. The CDR3 has 12 residues. V trimming: 3 bases; J trimming: 7 bases; junction bases outside the gene matches: 0. Cohorts were based on clinical histories the participants reported. Recovery among Cohort 3 donors was established by two negative PCRs, clearance, or symptom resolution. Generated by immunoSEQ multiplex PCR, the TCRdb table keeps only in-frame clones and is missing some. Among over 400,000 clones listed, approximately 86% were seen once. The chain has TRBV4-1 and TRBJ2-4, with TRBD1 matching over 7 bases. Sequenced input: PBMCs or T cells enriched from blood (not recorded which). The sequence derives from a woman aged 55-69 years who had recovered from COVID-19. CDR3 sequence (DNA): TGCGCCAGCAGCCAGGACAGGAACATTCAGTACTTC. It yields the protein CASSQDRNIQYF.